This record concerns one TCR beta chain sequence. Its cognate antigen is unknown. The record originates from a study of T cells in localized non-small cell lung cancer. Overall study findings and caveats: Measurement of T cell clonality placed uninvolved adjacent lung highest, above the level in tumor. Of the top 100 tumor clones, median around 60 were in adjacent lung, some 30 among its top 100. Overall survival was longer when the density of T cells in the blood was higher. As only one tumor region underwent sequencing, heterogeneity remains possible.

Looked up from germline, CDR1 is SQVTM and CDR2 is ANQGSEA. Trimming pared 4 bases from V and 4 bases from J, leaving 10 bases between. This CDR3 has 12 amino acids. The protocol was immunoSEQ multiplex PCR, while the TCRdb copy is restricted to in-frame clones and leaves out a portion. The repertoire holds roughly 16,000 clones, with around 85% as singletons. V and J are TRBV29-1 and TRBJ1-2; D perhaps matches TRBD1 (6 bases). The sequence came from an older female donor with stage I squamous cell lung carcinoma. Material: peripheral blood, obtained before any cancer treatment. The CDR3 nucleotides read TGCAGCGTTGGACAGGTGACCTATGGCTACACCTTC. It codes for CSVGQVTYGYTF.